This T cell receptor (beta chain) was sequenced during a study of blood T cell repertoires in COVID-19 (dated by TCRdb to the early 2020s). Describing the broader study: The collaborator samples originated in the United States, Italy and Spain and spanned the acute and convalescent phases of COVID-19. Where available, HLA class I and class II types were taken from metadata supplied by the sample provider and were not determined by assay-based typing. Subjects who had been exposed to COVID-19, were actively infected with it, or had recovered from it provided the deeply sampled blood TCRbeta repertoires that made up the dataset. The repertoires were released in a freely available public database intended as a resource for research on the immune response to SARS-CoV-2. A de-identified subject ID, COVID-19 status, age in years and sex were almost always included in the sample metadata. The samples were drawn from the first 160 participants of the ongoing ImmuneRACE study and from 1,254 subjects provided by 6 global collaborators. The prospective study material was composed of cDNA or gDNA derived from T cells, B-cell-depleted T cells, or PBMCs. Results the study describes overall, beyond this receptor: The quantity of clinical and demographic metadata differed by source and by participant and was supplied without curation.

CDR1 and CDR2, per the germline V gene, are SNHLY and FYNNEI. The junction carries 9 bases between V and J, which are trimmed by 0 bases and 6 bases respectively. Counted from cysteine to phenylalanine, this CDR3 has 14 amino acids. The sequence is cut down to CDR3 DNA, 42 bases in frame from base 1. Note on this clone: This receptor's antigen is unknown. Per-base quality was not reported, and no clone a single base away is much larger than it.

TCRbeta CDR3 regions were amplified from genomic DNA by means of the immunoSEQ Assay, a bias-controlled multiplex PCR. Regarding the original processing steps: Nucleated cell counts per sample were estimated from amplification of reference gene primers within the assay. Sequence reads were collapsed and filtered to measure the absolute abundance of every unique TCRbeta CDR3 rearrangement. For each sample, productive Simpson clonality was calculated as the square root of Simpson's diversity index over productive rearrangements. TCRdb re-hosts the immuneACCESS table, in-frame sequences only. Its copies lack some clones; in the studies checked, an unresolved V gene accounts for under half of them, and the cause for the rest is not known. Clone size and V and J calls were adopted from that table, with D and trimming inferred from the DNA. The sample table shows 250,000 or so clones, and around 90% are seen once. The ten largest clones represent roughly 4% of the sample.

Participants in the prospective study were enrolled through a virtual design, were aged about 18 to 100 years, and lived in about two dozen United States geographic areas. In the prospective study, participants were assigned to cohorts based on the clinical history participants reported in a screening survey and a study questionnaire. Each participant in the prospective study had whole blood, serum and a nasopharyngeal or oropharyngeal swab collected by mobile phlebotomists. Over an approximately two-month period, participants in the prospective study had the option of providing additional blood draws and questionnaires. Before DNA extraction, prospective study blood samples were shipped either frozen or at room temperature.

The sequenced sample consisted of PBMCs or T cells enriched from blood (not recorded which). This sequence was found in a woman in her twenties or thirties with acute COVID-19. This chain joins TRBV2 to TRBJ2-4, with an unclear D gene assignment. The DNA sequence is TGTGCCAGCAGTGAAGCGCTCTATTCAAACATTCAGTACTTC. Translated, it reads CASSEALYSNIQYF.